This T cell receptor beta chain appears in the sequencing data of a study of CD4 and CD8 cells across lung adenocarcinoma regions. For this clonotype: The conserved final phenylalanine or tryptophan is absent from the CDR3, which likely points to a read error.

The patients had localized lung adenocarcinoma, a non-small cell subtype. V was shortened by 2 bases and J by 7 bases, with 17 bases between the two germline ends. The CDR3 is 15 residues long. The germline CDR1 and CDR2 sequences are SEHNR and FQNEAQ (reference sequence). TCRdb called the PCR reads again in MiXCR, with one record for every CDR3 protein. The sample shows about 6,500 distinct CDR3 sequences, approximately 48% of them seen only once. This chain connects TRBV7-9 to TRBJ2-5; D perhaps matches TRBD1 (5 bases). Specimen: CD8+ T cells from the center of a lung tumor. The source is a female donor with lung adenocarcinoma. The CD4 and CD8 labels of this study may be unreliable. CDR3 in DNA: TGTGCCAGCAGCTTACTGGGGCCCCTCCAAACGACCCAGTACTCC. It translates to CASSLLGPLQTTQYS.